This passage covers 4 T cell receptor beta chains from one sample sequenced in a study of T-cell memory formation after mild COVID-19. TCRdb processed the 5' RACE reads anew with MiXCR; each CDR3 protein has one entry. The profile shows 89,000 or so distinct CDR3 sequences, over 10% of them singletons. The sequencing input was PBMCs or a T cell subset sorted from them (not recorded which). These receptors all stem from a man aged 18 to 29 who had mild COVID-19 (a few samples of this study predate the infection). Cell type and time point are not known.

The CDR3 reads CASSLGVEKLFF. The CDR3, as DNA: TGTGCCAGCAGTTTGGGGGTGGAAAAACTGTTTTTT. The chain carries TRBV12-3 or TRBV12-4 and TRBJ1-4; D is perhaps TRBD1 (5 bases). V lost 3 bases, J lost 8 bases, and 7 bases lay in between. The CDR3 runs to 12 residues.

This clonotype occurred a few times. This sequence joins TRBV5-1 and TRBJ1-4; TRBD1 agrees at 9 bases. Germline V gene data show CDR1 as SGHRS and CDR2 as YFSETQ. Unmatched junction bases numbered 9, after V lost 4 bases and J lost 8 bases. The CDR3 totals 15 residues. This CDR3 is CASSGPGTGKEKLFF. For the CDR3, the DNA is TGCGCCAGCAGCGGACCCGGGACAGGGAAGGAAAAACTGTTTTTT.

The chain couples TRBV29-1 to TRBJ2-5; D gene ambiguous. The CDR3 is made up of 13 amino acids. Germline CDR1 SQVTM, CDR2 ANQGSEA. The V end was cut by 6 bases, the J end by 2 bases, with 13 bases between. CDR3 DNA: TGCAGCGTAGAACAATTTCTTCAAGAGACCCAGTACTTC. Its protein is CSVEQFLQETQYF.

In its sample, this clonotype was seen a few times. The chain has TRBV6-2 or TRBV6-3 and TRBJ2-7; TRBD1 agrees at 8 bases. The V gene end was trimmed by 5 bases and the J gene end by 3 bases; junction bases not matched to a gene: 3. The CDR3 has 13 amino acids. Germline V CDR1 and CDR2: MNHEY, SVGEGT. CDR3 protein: CASSTGGLYEQYF. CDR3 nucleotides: TGTGCCAGCAGTACAGGGGGTCTCTACGAGCAGTACTTC.